Below are 15 T cell receptor beta chains sequenced from a single sample in a study of T cells in Graves' hyperthyroidism and ophthalmopathy. Researchers took RNA transcripts and amplified the TCR beta CDR3 regions from them. HTBI primers drove first-round RT-PCR of the TCR CDR3. Via MiXCR, TCRdb re-called the multiplex PCR reads, giving one row per CDR3 protein. The repertoire holds about 360,000 distinct CDR3 sequences, roughly an eighth seen once, with roughly 8.3% in the top ten. The sequenced material came from blood. Source of these receptors: a woman between 18 and 30 years old with Graves' hyperthyroidism.

This clonotype came up many times. One end of the junction does not line up with germline, which may come from a read error. The chain carries TRBV29-1 and TRBJ1-1; D remains ambiguous. Germline CDR1 reads SQVTM; CDR2 reads ANQGSEA. The CDR3 has 15 amino acids. In nucleotides, the CDR3 is TGCAGCGTTTATGTGCGGGAGTACCCGAACACTGGAGCTTTCTTT. Amino acids: CSVYVREYPNTGAFF.

Many counts were recorded for this clonotype. This chain connects TRBV28 to TRBJ1-5; 7 bases map to TRBD1. The germline gives CDR1 MDHEN, CDR2 SYDVKM. The ends lost 8 bases at V and 7 bases at J; junction bases unmatched: 11. CDR3 size: 14 residues. DNA of the CDR3: TGTGCCAGCCGAACGACAGGGTCAGGGCAGCCCCAGCATTTT. Amino acid sequence: CASRTTGSGQPQHF.

This clonotype has a count of ten or more. This sequence joins TRBV7-3 and TRBJ1-6; no firm D call. V was pared by 4 bases and J by 9 bases, with 13 bases between. In germline, CDR1 is SGHTA, CDR2 FQGTGA. The CDR3 contains 14 residues. CDR3 loop: CASSYGLGPSPLHF. As DNA, the CDR3 is TGTGCCAGCAGCTATGGGTTGGGTCCTTCACCCCTCCACTTT.

This clonotype appeared many times. This chain uses TRBV6-2 or TRBV6-3 with TRBJ2-7, with D perhaps matching TRBD2 (5 bases). Trimming took off 6 bases at V and 2 bases at J, with 14 bases between the two ends. The CDR3 totals 14 residues. Germline V gives CDR1 MNHEY, CDR2 SVGEGT. The CDR3, as DNA: TGTGCCAGCAGGGACGCGCGGGCGGCCTACGAGCAGTACTTC. Encoded protein: CASRDARAAYEQYF.

This clonotype was detected many times. The rearrangement links TRBV6-2 or TRBV6-3 to TRBJ2-1, with a possible D match to TRBD1 (5 bases). Germline V gene sequence: CDR1 MNHEY, CDR2 SVGEGT. The CDR3 is 15 amino acids. The V end lost 6 bases, the J end lost 8 bases, and 20 bases lay between the germline ends. CDR3: CASSRNIQVRDEQFF. CDR3 bases: TGTGCCAGCAGCCGCAATATACAGGTTCGTGATGAGCAGTTCTTC.

This clonotype was seen ten or more times. This chain connects TRBV28 to TRBJ2-6; the D gene is possibly TRBD2 (5 bases). The V and J ends lost 4 bases and 0 bases respectively, with 16 bases between them. This CDR3 is 18 amino acids long. Germline CDR1 and CDR2: MDHEN and SYDVKM. CDR3 in DNA: TGTGCCAGCAGTTCCTTCGGACTGTATGGCTCTGGGGCCAACGTCCTGACTTTC. It yields the protein CASSSFGLYGSGANVLTF.

This clonotype was counted ten times or more. The rearrangement uses TRBV7-2 and TRBJ1-2; D ambiguous. V shed 5 bases and J shed 5 bases, with 21 bases lying between them. Germline CDR1 and CDR2: SGHTA and FQGNSA. The CDR3 contains 16 residues. CDR3 region: CASSPYHESDAYGYTF. The CDR3 nucleotides are TGTGCCAGCAGCCCCTACCATGAAAGCGACGCTTATGGCTACACCTTC.

The sample holds many counts of this clonotype. The CDR3 nucleotides read TGTGCCACCTCCGGACTAGCCCCAGTCGAGACCCAGTACTTC. Protein: CATSGLAPVETQYF. The chain recombines TRBV18 with TRBJ2-5, with TRBD2 matching 8 bases. The trim removed 10 bases at V and 5 bases at J, leaving 12 bases unmatched. Germline assignment: CDR1 KGHSH and CDR2 LQKENI. CDR3 length: 14 residues.

This clonotype has at least ten counts. The chain has TRBV11-1 and TRBJ2-2; tentative D call: TRBD2 (7 bases). Trimming cost V 5 bases and J 6 bases, with 19 bases left between them. There are 16 residues in the CDR3. The germline V gene has CDR1 SGHAT and CDR2 FQDESV (reference sequence). The CDR3 sequence: CASSVSRGAPPGELFF. The CDR3 bases are TGTGCCAGCAGCGTCTCTCGGGGGGCCCCCCCCGGGGAGCTGTTTTTT.

This clonotype appeared many times. The V and J genes are TRBV9 and TRBJ2-1; TRBD2 agrees at 13 bases. The V and J ends lost 3 bases and 2 bases, in that order; junction bases with no gene match: 5. In germline, CDR1 is SGDLS, CDR2 YYNGEE. CDR3 length: 17 amino acids. In DNA, the CDR3 is TGTGCCAGCAGCGCCGGACTAGCGGGAGTCCCCTACAATGAGCAGTTCTTC. Residues: CASSAGLAGVPYNEQFF.

This clonotype was counted between two and nine times. V is TRBV5-8 and J is TRBJ2-5; tentative D call: TRBD1 (6 bases). This CDR3 has 15 amino acids. The germline V and J ends were trimmed by 0 bases and 3 bases, with 12 bases remaining between them. Germline CDR1 reads SGHTS; CDR2 reads YDEGEE. CDR3: CASSLAGTGKETQYF. In nucleotides, the CDR3 is TGTGCCAGCAGCTTGGCCGGAACAGGGAAAGAGACCCAGTACTTC.

This clonotype showed up many times. This chain links TRBV30 with TRBJ2-1, with 10 bases identical to TRBD2. The CDR3 spans 19 residues. CDR1 GTSNPN and CDR2 SVGIG come from the germline V gene (reference sequence). The V and J ends lost 8 bases and 1 base, in that order; junction bases with no gene match: 20. The CDR3 protein is CAGGGRTSGRRISYNEQFF. For the CDR3, the DNA is TGTGCCGGGGGAGGCCGGACTAGCGGAAGGAGAATTTCCTACAATGAGCAGTTCTTC.

This clonotype was counted at least ten times. V usage is TRBV28 and J usage is TRBJ1-1, with 9 bases fitting TRBD1. This CDR3 contains 16 residues. Per the germline V gene, CDR1 is MDHEN and CDR2 is SYDVKM. Trimming took 2 bases from V and 11 from J; bases not matched to a gene: 15. The DNA for the CDR3 is TGTGCCAGCAGTTTAGGGTCGATTACAGGGGGCGATTGGGCTTTCTTT. Its protein is CASSLGSITGGDWAFF.

This clonotype was seen many times. The CDR3 nucleotides read TGTGCCAGCAGTTTTGGACTAGCGGGCGGCGCATACAATGAGCAGTTCTTC. The encoded protein is CASSFGLAGGAYNEQFF. The genes are TRBV7-2 and TRBJ2-1; 11 bases are shared with TRBD2. The CDR3 contains 17 residues. Per the germline V gene, CDR1 is SGHTA and CDR2 is FQGNSA. V was pared by 6 bases and J by 4 bases, with 11 bases of the junction left unmatched. Variable domain in full (rest from reference TRBV7-2 and TRBJ2-1): GAGVSQSPSNKVTEKGKDVELRCDPISGHTALYWYRQSLGQGLEFLIYFQGNSAPDKSGLPSDRFSAERTGGSVSTLTIQRTQQEDSAVYLCASSFGLAGGAYNEQFFGPGTRLTVL.

Ten or more counts support this clonotype. The V and J genes are TRBV7-2 and TRBJ2-5; 9 bases are shared with TRBD2. This CDR3 comprises 18 residues. Germline trimming cut 5 bases from V and 5 bases from J; bases unmatched to any gene: 18. Germline V gene lookup returns CDR1 SGHTA and CDR2 FQGNSA. Written as DNA, the CDR3 is TGTGCCAGCAGCGCGCAGACTAGCGGCCCAGGGATGGGGGAGACCCAGTACTTC. Protein: CASSAQTSGPGMGETQYF. The full variable domain, rest sourced from reference TRBV7-2 and TRBJ2-5, is GAGVSQSPSNKVTEKGKDVELRCDPISGHTALYWYRQSLGQGLEFLIYFQGNSAPDKSGLPSDRFSAERTGGSVSTLTIQRTQQEDSAVYLCASSAQTSGPGMGETQYFGPGTRLLVL.